This TCR beta chain was identified during a study of tumor-infiltrating lymphocytes in localized non-small cell lung cancer (dated by TCRdb to about 2021). In terms of the full investigation: The cohort covered several histologies, both smokers and never-smokers, and patients whose samples were collected after neoadjuvant chemotherapy. Resected tumor tissue and uninvolved lung tissue described as non-adjacent to the tumor were contributed by each patient, with both tissues obtained from the same patient. Alongside flow cytometry, multiplex immunofluorescence, RNA-seq, exome sequencing and proteomics, TCR sequencing was applied to the same patients as one of several integrated assays. The overall ICON cohort comprised approximately 150 surgical patients with localized non-small cell lung cancer whose tumors were resected. The paired tumor versus uninvolved lung comparison of immunoSEQ T-cell fraction included roughly 50 patients. The study at large found these results: Recurrence-free survival showed no association with tumor T-cell fraction measured by TCR sequencing (p = 0.61). Since assay coverage differed from patient to patient depending on how much tissue was available, TCR sequencing was done for only a subset of the cohort. The TCR-derived T-cell fraction showed no difference between the flow cytometry-defined immunotypes IM1 (good prognosis) and IM2 (poor prognosis). Because different pieces of the same tissue were used for different assays, technical variation could not be separated from intratumor heterogeneity. In line with immunofluorescence CD3 counts, TCRbeta sequencing supported higher T cell infiltration in tumors compared with uninvolved lung tissue.

This clone was counted once. This receptor's antigen is unknown. Qualities for individual bases were not recorded, and no much larger clone is one base off. The immunoSEQ assay used for TCR sequencing gave the T-cell fraction in both tumor and uninvolved lung tissue. Processing in the source paper ran as follows. For survival analysis, patients were split into high (upper tertile) and low (lower two tertiles) T-cell fraction groups and compared by log-rank test. Paired tumor versus uninvolved lung differences in T-cell fraction were tested with a signed-rank test. TCRdb's version of the immuneACCESS table is confined to in-frame rearrangements and falls short of the full clone set. An unresolved V gene accounts for under half of the shortfall where checked; the remainder is of unknown origin. V and J calls and clone size are given by that table; D and trimming were obtained from the DNA. For this sample there are around 10,000 clones; 60% to 80% appear just once. About 15% of the sample lies in the top ten.

The CDR3 spans 14 residues, from the cysteine through the phenylalanine. Here the CDR3 DNA is all that survives: 42 bases in frame from base 1. Clipping removes 1 base from V and 5 bases from J, with 3 as the unmatched junction base count. Looking up the germline V gene (reference sequence) yields CDR1 LNHNV and CDR2 YYDKDF. Patient enrollment in ICON started in early 2016, and the final patient was enrolled in 2018. A subcohort of some 75 patients provided fresh tumor and matched uninvolved tissue for in-depth immune analyses, with TCR sequencing among those analyses. TCR sequencing was performed on DNA isolated from bulk tissue, without cell sorting.

The receptor chain draws on TRBV15 and TRBJ2-3; a stretch of 7 junction bases matches TRBD2. Sequencing was carried out using lung tumor tissue. This sequence originates from a human donor with non-small cell lung cancer. The nucleotide sequence reads TGTGCCACCAGCAGAGGTTCTAGCGGAGATACGCAGTATTTT. It encodes CATSRGSSGDTQYF.